The present entry profiles one T cell receptor beta chain with its context. Antigen unknown. Germline and junction disagree at one end, which may indicate a read error. From the 5' RACE reads, TCRdb called clonotypes with MiXCR, one entry per CDR3 protein. The table has about 360,000 distinct CDR3 sequences, approximately 20% seen once. This entry comes from a study of CD8 T cells in ankylosing spondylitis. Study-wide results and caveats: Clones tied to disease were said to be significantly enriched in matched ankylosing spondylitis synovial fluid.

The CDR3 spans 14 residues. The V call is TRBV12-3 or TRBV12-4, the J call TRBJ2-2; a possible D gene is TRBD1 (6 bases). The sequencing input was blood, either unsorted or a sorted T cell fraction (not recorded which). The source of this sequence is a male donor with ankylosing spondylitis or in good health (not recorded which). The CDR3: CASILQGGAGELFF. For the CDR3, the DNA is TGTGCCAGCATTTTACAGGGTGGCGCCGGGGAGCTGTTTTTT.